These T cell receptor beta chains were read from a single sample in a study of neurological immune-mediated disorders. MiXCR was run by TCRdb on the 5' RACE reads, yielding one entry per CDR3 protein. The sample records 35,000 to 45,000 distinct CDR3 sequences, about 3.2% being singletons. Sequenced input: PBMCs. These receptors came from a woman aged 55-70 years with multiple sclerosis. The CDR3 runs from the conserved cysteine through the conserved F or W. D genes are given only for firm matches. Rows give clone size only sometimes, using once, few, many, or a class for an expanded clone.

J gene: TRBJ2-1
V gene: TRBV2
D gene: TRBD1
clone size: many
CDR3 DNA: TGTGCCACCCGACAGGGTGACGTCAATGAGCAGTTCTTC
CDR3 protein: CATRQGDVNEQFF

J gene: TRBJ2-3
V gene: TRBV20-1
D gene: -
clone size: many
CDR3 DNA: TGCAGTGCTAGGCCCCTCACAGATACGCAGTATTTT
CDR3 protein: CSARPLTDTQYF

J gene: TRBJ1-5
V gene: TRBV21-1
D gene: -
clone size: many
CDR3 DNA: TGTGCCAGCAGCAAAGAGGTAGGGGGCCCTTCCAATCAGCCCCAGCATTTT
CDR3 protein: CASSKEVGGPSNQPQHF

J gene: TRBJ2-6
V gene: TRBV29-1
D gene: -
clone size: many
CDR3 DNA: TGCAGCGTTGAAGGGTCAGGGGGGGCTGGGGCCAACGTCCTGACTTTC
CDR3 protein: CSVEGSGGAGANVLTF

J gene: TRBJ2-1
V gene: TRBV5-1
D gene: -
clone size: many
CDR3 DNA: TGCGCCAGCAGCTTCAACATTGACAATGAGCAGTTCTTC
CDR3 protein: CASSFNIDNEQFF

J gene: TRBJ1-5
V gene: TRBV28
D gene: -
clone size: few
CDR3 DNA: TGTGCCAGCAGCGCCGGCCATAGCAATCAGCCCCAGCATTTT
CDR3 protein: CASSAGHSNQPQHF

J gene: TRBJ2-5
V gene: TRBV5-1
D gene: -
clone size: many
CDR3 DNA: TGCGCCAGCAGCTTGTCAGAAGTGGGGACCCAGTACTTC
CDR3 protein: CASSLSEVGTQYF

J gene: TRBJ1-1
V gene: TRBV12-3/TRBV12-4
D gene: TRBD1
clone size: many
CDR3 DNA: TGTGCCAGCAGTACCCGTAGACAGGGGATGAGGACTGAAGCTTTCTTT
CDR3 protein: CASSTRRQGMRTEAFF

J gene: TRBJ2-1
V gene: TRBV20-1
D gene: TRBD1
clone size: many
CDR3 DNA: TGCAGTGCTAGCCCCTCCAGGGGGCTAATTTACAATGAGCAGTTCTTC
CDR3 protein: CSASPSRGLIYNEQFF

J gene: TRBJ2-1
V gene: TRBV11-3
D gene: TRBD1
clone size: -
CDR3 DNA: TGTGCCAGCAGCCCGCGACAGGGGGCTTACAATGAGCAGTTCTTC
CDR3 protein: CASSPRQGAYNEQFF

J gene: TRBJ1-1
V gene: TRBV18
D gene: -
clone size: many
CDR3 DNA: TGTGCCAGCTCACCCCTGGGGGGGGAGGATGAAGCTTTCTTT
CDR3 protein: CASSPLGGEDEAFF

J gene: TRBJ2-1
V gene: TRBV7-2
D gene: -
clone size: many
CDR3 DNA: TGTGCCAGCAGCTTATATTGGGGTGGGGATGAGCAGTTCTTC
CDR3 protein: CASSLYWGGDEQFF